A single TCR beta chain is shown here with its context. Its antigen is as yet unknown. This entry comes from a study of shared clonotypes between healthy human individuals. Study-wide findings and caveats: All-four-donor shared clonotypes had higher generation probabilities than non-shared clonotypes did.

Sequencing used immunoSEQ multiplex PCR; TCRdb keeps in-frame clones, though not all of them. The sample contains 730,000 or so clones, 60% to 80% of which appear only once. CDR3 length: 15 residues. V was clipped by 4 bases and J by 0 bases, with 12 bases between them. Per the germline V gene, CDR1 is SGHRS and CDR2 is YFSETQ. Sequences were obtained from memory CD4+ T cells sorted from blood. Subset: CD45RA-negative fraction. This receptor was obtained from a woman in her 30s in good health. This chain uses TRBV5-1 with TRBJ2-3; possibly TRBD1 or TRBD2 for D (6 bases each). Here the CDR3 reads CASSRGQGSTDTQYF. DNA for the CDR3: TGCGCCAGCAGCCGGGGGCAGGGAAGCACAGATACGCAGTATTTT. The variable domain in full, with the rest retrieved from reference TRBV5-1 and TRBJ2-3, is KAGVTQTPRYLIKTRGQQVTLSCSPISGHRSVSWYQQTPGQGLQFLFEYFSETQRNKGNFPGRFSGRQFSNSRSEMNVSTLELGDSALYLCASSRGQGSTDTQYFGPGTRLTVL.